This T cell receptor (beta chain) emerged from a study of memory CD4+ T cells and cytomegalovirus serostatus. The study, taken as a whole, reports: About 40% of the roughly 160 known CMV-associated TCRbeta sequences appeared in CD4+ memory.

Single viable CD3+CD4+CD8-CD45RO+ cells were sorted as the memory CD4+ T cells. CD4+ T cells were isolated by positive magnetic selection. Generated by immunoSEQ multiplex PCR, the TCRdb table keeps only in-frame clones and is missing some. Among 30,000 to 40,000 clones listed, approximately 78% were seen once. As for this clone: No antigen is known for it.

Germline V gene lookup returns CDR1 SNHLY and CDR2 FYNNEI. The CDR3 runs 14 residues. V dropped 8 bases and J dropped 4; count of bases not matched to a gene: 8. This chain links TRBV2 with TRBJ1-5; the match to TRBD1 covers 7 bases. This TCR was recovered from an adult in good health and CMV-seronegative. Material for sequencing was memory CD4+ T cells from blood. In nucleotides, the CDR3 is TGTGCCAGCGGCCGGGACAGACGGAATCAGCCCCAGCATTTT. It yields the protein CASGRDRRNQPQHF. The full variable domain, completed using reference TRBV2 and TRBJ1-5, is EPEVTQTPSHQVTQMGQEVILRCVPISNHLYFYWYRQILGQKVEFLVSFYNNEISEKSEIFDDQFSVERPDGSNFTLKIRSTKLEDSAMYFCASGRDRRNQPQHFGDGTRLSIL.